The clone carrying this T cell receptor (beta chain) was seen at least ten times. Its specificity is unknown. This entry belongs to a study of T-cell reconstitution after alpha-beta-depleted transplantation in children. The study, taken as a whole, reports: Several hundred expanded graft clones reportedly were the source of alpha-beta T cells about two months after transplant. There were some patients whose high TCRbeta diversity at day 60 came from surviving recipient T cells and thymic progenitors. The main origin of T-cell counts and diversity one year after transplant was newly produced T cells.

Library preparation (for TCRbeta) was performed with unique molecular identifiers. TCRdb independently ran MiXCR on the PCR reads; one entry per CDR3 protein. Of approximately 520,000 distinct CDR3 sequences listed, roughly an eighth were seen once; the top ten hold less than 15%. The receptor was isolated from a female patient aged 2-15 years who had a stem cell transplant for aplastic anemia, so the T cells may come from the graft donor. The sample was PBMCs, mostly from graft donor cells, taken 180 days after TCRalphabeta/CD19-depleted stem cell transplant.

The CDR3 protein is CASSWRDRGRDQPQHF. In DNA form, the CDR3 reads TGTGCCAGCAGCTGGAGGGACAGGGGGCGCGATCAGCCCCAGCATTTT. The chain links TRBV5-5 to TRBJ1-5, with 12 nucleotides matching TRBD1. Germline CDR1 and CDR2: SGHKS and YYEKEE (reference sequence). The CDR3 is 16 residues long. The V and J ends lost 3 bases and 5 bases, in that order; junction bases with no gene match: 6.